This T cell receptor beta chain is from a study of tumor-infiltrating lymphocytes in oesophageal squamous cell carcinoma. Germline V gives CDR1 SGHTA, CDR2 FQGNSA. The CDR3 covers 15 residues. V lost 5 bases and J 3 bases, leaving 14 bases between the germline ends. Via MiXCR, TCRdb re-called the PCR reads, giving one row per CDR3 protein. The data hold under 12,000 distinct CDR3 sequences, with approximately 52% observed a single time. Sequencing was carried out using esophageal tumor tissue. This receptor was identified in a female donor with esophageal squamous cell carcinoma. The V gene is TRBV7-2, the J gene TRBJ2-1; D is undetermined. The CDR3 protein is CASSLNTDYYNEQFF. The CDR3 DNA follows: TGTGCCAGCAGCCTAAATACAGATTACTACAATGAGCAGTTCTTC.